The sequence of this T cell receptor (beta chain) was determined in a study of T cells after yellow fever vaccination. This CDR3 contains 13 residues. V was cut by 4 bases and J by 7 bases, with 13 bases left in between. Germline V gene lookup returns CDR1 SGHVS and CDR2 FQNEAQ. TCRdb analysed the 5' RACE reads with MiXCR anew, one entry per CDR3 protein. Here the sample spans roughly 32,000 distinct CDR3 sequences, approximately 7% being singletons. This clonotype has just a few counts. Study-wide results and caveats: Practically every clonotype that responded to the vaccine could not be detected in sorted memory subsets on day 0. Most clones from primary vaccination were detected again post-booster (approximately 97% CD4, 88% CD8). A small proportion of clonotypes was detected in both the CD4 and CD8 compartments.

Here the sequenced sample was PBMCs, either bulk or a sorted T-cell subset (CD4+, CD8+, memory, or dextramer-sorted; not recorded which), taken on the day of the first yellow fever vaccination. This clonotype was sampled from a young man who received the YFV17D yellow fever vaccine. V gene TRBV7-8 combines with J gene TRBJ1-1; D is unresolved. The CDR3 DNA follows: TGTGCCAGCAGCTCCCCCCGAGGGCTTGAAGCTTTCTTT. It yields the protein CASSSPRGLEAFF.